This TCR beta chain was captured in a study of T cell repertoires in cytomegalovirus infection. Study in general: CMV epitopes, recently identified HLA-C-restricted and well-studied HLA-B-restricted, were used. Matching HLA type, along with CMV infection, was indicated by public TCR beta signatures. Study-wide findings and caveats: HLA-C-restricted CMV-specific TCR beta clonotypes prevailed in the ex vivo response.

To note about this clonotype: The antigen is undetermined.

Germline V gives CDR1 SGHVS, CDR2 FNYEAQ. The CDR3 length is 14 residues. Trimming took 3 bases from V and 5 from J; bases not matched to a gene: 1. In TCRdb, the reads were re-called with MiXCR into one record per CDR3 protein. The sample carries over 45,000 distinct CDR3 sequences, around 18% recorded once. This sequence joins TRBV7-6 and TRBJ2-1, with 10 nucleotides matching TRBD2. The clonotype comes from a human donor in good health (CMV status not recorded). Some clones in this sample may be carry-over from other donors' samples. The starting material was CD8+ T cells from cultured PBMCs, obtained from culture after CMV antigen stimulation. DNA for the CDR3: TGTGCCAGCAGCTTTGGACTAGCGGACAATGAGCAGTTCTTC. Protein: CASSFGLADNEQFF.